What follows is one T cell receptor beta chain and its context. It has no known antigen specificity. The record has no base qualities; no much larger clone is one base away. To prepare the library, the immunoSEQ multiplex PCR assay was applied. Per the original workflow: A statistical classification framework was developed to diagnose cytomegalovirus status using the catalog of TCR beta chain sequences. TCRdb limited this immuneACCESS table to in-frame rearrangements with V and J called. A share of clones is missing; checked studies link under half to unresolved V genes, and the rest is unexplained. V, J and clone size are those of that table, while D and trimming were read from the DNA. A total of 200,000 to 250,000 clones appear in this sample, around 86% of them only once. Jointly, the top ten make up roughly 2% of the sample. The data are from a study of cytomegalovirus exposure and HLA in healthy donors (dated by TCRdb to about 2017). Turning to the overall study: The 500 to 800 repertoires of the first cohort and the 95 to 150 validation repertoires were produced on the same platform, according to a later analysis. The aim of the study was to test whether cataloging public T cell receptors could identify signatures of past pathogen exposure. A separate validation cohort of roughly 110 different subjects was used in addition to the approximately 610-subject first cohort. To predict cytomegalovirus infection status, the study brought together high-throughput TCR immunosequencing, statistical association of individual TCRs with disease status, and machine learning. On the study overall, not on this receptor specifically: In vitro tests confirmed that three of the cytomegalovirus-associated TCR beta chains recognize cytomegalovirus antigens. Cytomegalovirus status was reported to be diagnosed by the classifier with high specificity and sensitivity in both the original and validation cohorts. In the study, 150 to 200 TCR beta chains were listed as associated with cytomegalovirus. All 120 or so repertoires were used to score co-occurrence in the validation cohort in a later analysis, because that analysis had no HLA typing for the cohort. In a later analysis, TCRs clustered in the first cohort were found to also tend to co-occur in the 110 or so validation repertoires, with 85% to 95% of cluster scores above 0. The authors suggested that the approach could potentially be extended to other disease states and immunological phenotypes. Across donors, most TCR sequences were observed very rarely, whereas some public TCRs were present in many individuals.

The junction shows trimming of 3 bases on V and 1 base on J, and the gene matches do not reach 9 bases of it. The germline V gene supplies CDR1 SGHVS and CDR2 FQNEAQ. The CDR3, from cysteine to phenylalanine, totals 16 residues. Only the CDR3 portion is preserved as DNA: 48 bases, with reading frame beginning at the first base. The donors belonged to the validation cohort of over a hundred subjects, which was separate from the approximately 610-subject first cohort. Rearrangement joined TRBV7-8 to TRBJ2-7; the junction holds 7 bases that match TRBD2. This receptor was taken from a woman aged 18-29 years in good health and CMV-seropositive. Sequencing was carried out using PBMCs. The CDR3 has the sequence CASSFGSGGPSYEQYF. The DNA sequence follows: TGTGCCAGCAGCTTTGGGTCGGGGGGTCCGTCCTACGAGCAGTACTTC.